The rows below give T cell receptor beta chains drawn from one sample of a study of T cells after yellow fever vaccination. In TCRdb, the 5' RACE reads were re-called with MiXCR into one record per CDR3 protein. The sample lists about 210,000 distinct CDR3 sequences; around 6.7% were seen once. Sequences were derived from CD4+ T cells sorted from PBMCs, sampled on the day of the yellow fever booster vaccination. The receptors derive from a man aged 25 to 40 who received the YFV17D yellow fever vaccine. CDR3s include the opening cysteine and the closing phenylalanine or tryptophan. Fields, in order: V gene, clone size, CDR3 protein. The size field is filled for only some rows; it gives once, few, many or a size class.

>TRBV10-3|few
CAISVGGSSYEQYF
>TRBV20-1|few
CSVVTSGVTDTQYF
>TRBV6-2/TRBV6-3|few
CASSGTYNEQFF
>TRBV30|few
CAWSGLGTDTQYF
>TRBV12-3/TRBV12-4|NA
CASSLATGFGYTF
>TRBV4-3|few
CASSQDRVLSEKLFF
>TRBV7-9|few
CASSPPWDTGELFF
>TRBV7-6|NA
CASSSLAGGPSGANVLTF
>TRBV29-1|NA
CSVEDWAEQFF
>TRBV9|NA
CASSGGGTGEASEQFF
>TRBV5-8|NA
CASSRDGRGADTQYF
>TRBV5-1|NA
CASSLGSFLDTQYF
>TRBV9|few
CASSVESTGELFF
>TRBV6-2/TRBV6-3|many
CASSSRTGTDTQYF
>TRBV7-2|NA
CASSFGTGPSYEQYF
>TRBV6-2/TRBV6-3|NA
CASSYSNSGYSTDTQYF
>TRBV7-6|many
CASAGREAGELFF
>TRBV24-1|many
CATSEAGTSGSGYEQFF
>TRBV29-1|many
CSAGDNGYEQYF
>TRBV5-1|few
CASSEVLPGDTQYF
>TRBV18|NA
CASSLKDWDTEAFF
>TRBV12-3/TRBV12-4|many
CASSPTRGGGQYF
>TRBV7-8|many
CASSLGPVGASYEQYF
>TRBV7-2|NA
CASSWDLTGTEAFF
>TRBV6-2/TRBV6-3|NA
CASSGVWGSSYNEQFF
>TRBV7-2|few
CASSSTSGRGYEQYF
>TRBV20-1|few
CSAREPGRGSEEQYF
>TRBV5-1|few
CASSSGAGPGEQYF